The rows below give T cell receptor beta chains drawn from one sample of a study of blood T cell repertoires in COVID-19. Produced via immunoSEQ multiplex PCR; TCRdb's table is partial and in-frame only. The sample lists about 160,000 clones; about three quarters were seen once. Sequenced input: peripheral blood. All receptors come from a man between 65 and 85 years old with acute or convalescent COVID-19. Each CDR3 is given with its conserved first and last residue. D genes are given only for firm matches. Where a row states a size, it is once, few, many or the class of an expanded clone; other rows omit it.

clone_size: many
v_call: TRBV2
j_call: TRBJ2-7
d_call: .
cdr3_aa: CATHVLTVEQYF
cdr3_nt: TGTGCCACCCACGTTTTGACAGTCGAGCAGTACTTC

clone_size: .
v_call: TRBV7-2
j_call: TRBJ2-5
d_call: TRBD1
cdr3_aa: CASSLELAGGQTETQYF
cdr3_nt: TGTGCCAGCAGCTTAGAACTGGCAGGGGGCCAGACAGAGACCCAGTACTTC

clone_size: .
v_call: TRBV2
j_call: TRBJ2-5
d_call: TRBD1
cdr3_aa: CANSDRTGGKETQYF
cdr3_nt: TGTGCCAACAGTGATCGGACAGGGGGTAAGGAGACCCAGTACTTC

clone_size: .
v_call: TRBV19
j_call: TRBJ2-3
d_call: .
cdr3_aa: CASSITMRVDTQYF
cdr3_nt: TGTGCCAGTAGTATCACCATGCGGGTAGATACGCAGTATTTT

clone_size: .
v_call: TRBV5-6
j_call: TRBJ1-5
d_call: TRBD1
cdr3_aa: CASTLRQGVGNQPQHF
cdr3_nt: TGTGCCAGCACCCTAAGACAGGGGGTCGGCAATCAGCCCCAGCATTTT

clone_size: .
v_call: TRBV28
j_call: TRBJ2-7
d_call: .
cdr3_aa: CASSLGGQEGYEQYF
cdr3_nt: TGTGCCAGCAGTTTAGGGGGTCAGGAGGGCTACGAGCAGTACTTC

clone_size: .
v_call: TRBV7-8
j_call: TRBJ2-1
d_call: TRBD2
cdr3_aa: CASSPTGGAYNEQFF
cdr3_nt: TGTGCCAGCAGCCCTACCGGGGGGGCCTACAATGAGCAGTTCTTC

clone_size: .
v_call: TRBV7-2
j_call: TRBJ2-1
d_call: .
cdr3_aa: CASSLVRGAGNEQFF
cdr3_nt: TGTGCCAGCAGCTTAGTTCGGGGGGCGGGGAATGAGCAGTTCTTC

clone_size: .
v_call: TRBV29-1
j_call: TRBJ2-1
d_call: .
cdr3_aa: CSVEVAEQFF
cdr3_nt: TGCAGCGTTGAAGTAGCTGAGCAGTTCTTC

clone_size: .
v_call: TRBV19
j_call: TRBJ2-3
d_call: .
cdr3_aa: CASRLTGGTDTQYF
cdr3_nt: TGTGCCAGTCGCCTCACGGGAGGCACAGATACGCAGTATTTT

clone_size: .
v_call: TRBV6-1
j_call: TRBJ2-4
d_call: .
cdr3_aa: CASSELGYIQYF
cdr3_nt: TGTGCCAGCAGTGAACTAGGTTACATTCAGTACTTC

clone_size: .
v_call: TRBV15
j_call: TRBJ1-3
d_call: .
cdr3_aa: CATSRARGSGNTIYF
cdr3_nt: TGTGCCACCAGCAGAGCCAGGGGATCTGGAAACACCATATATTTT

clone_size: .
v_call: TRBV27
j_call: TRBJ2-1
d_call: TRBD1
cdr3_aa: CASSFPTTGGSSYNEQFF
cdr3_nt: TGTGCCAGCAGTTTCCCCACGACAGGGGGGAGCTCCTACAATGAGCAGTTCTTC

clone_size: .
v_call: TRBV7-8
j_call: TRBJ1-5
d_call: TRBD1
cdr3_aa: CASSSIPRQGPQHF
cdr3_nt: TGTGCCAGCAGCTCAATACCCAGACAGGGGCCCCAGCATTTT

clone_size: .
v_call: TRBV7-8
j_call: TRBJ2-7
d_call: .
cdr3_aa: CASSAGRGSYEQYF
cdr3_nt: TGTGCCAGCAGCGCTGGTCGGGGCTCCTACGAGCAGTACTTC

clone_size: once
v_call: TRBV5-1
j_call: TRBJ1-2
d_call: TRBD1
cdr3_aa: CASSLTVAGGAGGYTF
cdr3_nt: TGCGCCAGCAGCTTGACCGTTGCAGGGGGCGCGGGAGGCTACACCTTC

clone_size: many
v_call: TRBV7-2
j_call: TRBJ2-3
d_call: .
cdr3_aa: CASSLRTDTQYF
cdr3_nt: TGTGCCAGCAGCCTACGCACAGATACGCAGTATTTT

clone_size: .
v_call: TRBV15
j_call: TRBJ2-7
d_call: .
cdr3_aa: CATSRDSAYEQYF
cdr3_nt: TGTGCCACCAGCAGGGACAGTGCCTACGAGCAGTACTTC

clone_size: .
v_call: TRBV7-9
j_call: TRBJ1-2
d_call: .
cdr3_aa: CASSLSNRELSNYGYTF
cdr3_nt: TGTGCCAGCAGCTTAAGTAACAGGGAATTGTCTAACTATGGCTACACCTTC

clone_size: .
v_call: TRBV11-2
j_call: TRBJ1-5
d_call: .
cdr3_aa: CASSLGGPNQPQHF
cdr3_nt: TGTGCCAGCAGCTTAGGGGGGCCAAATCAGCCCCAGCATTTT

clone_size: few
v_call: TRBV6-6
j_call: TRBJ2-7
d_call: .
cdr3_aa: CASSYSLASNWEQYF
cdr3_nt: TGTGCCAGCAGTTACTCGTTAGCCTCAAATTGGGAGCAGTACTTC

clone_size: once
v_call: TRBV11-3
j_call: TRBJ2-1
d_call: TRBD1
cdr3_aa: CASSLGLLTGASYNEQFF
cdr3_nt: TGTGCCAGCAGCTTAGGGTTATTGACAGGGGCCTCCTACAATGAGCAGTTCTTC

clone_size: .
v_call: TRBV3-1/TRBV3-2
j_call: TRBJ2-3
d_call: .
cdr3_aa: CASSNSDGRSTDTQYF
cdr3_nt: TGTGCCAGCAGTAATTCCGACGGGAGAAGCACAGATACGCAGTATTTT

clone_size: .
v_call: TRBV19
j_call: TRBJ1-1
d_call: TRBD1
cdr3_aa: CASSVPRDRGRRKEAFF
cdr3_nt: TGTGCCAGTAGTGTGCCCCGGGACAGGGGGCGGCGTAAAGAAGCTTTCTTT

clone_size: .
v_call: TRBV7-9
j_call: TRBJ2-7
d_call: TRBD1
cdr3_aa: CASSPGDRGIPREQYF
cdr3_nt: TGTGCCAGCAGCCCCGGGGACAGGGGAATTCCGAGGGAGCAGTACTTC

clone_size: .
v_call: TRBV10-3
j_call: TRBJ2-1
d_call: TRBD2
cdr3_aa: CAISVTQPGLAGNNEQFF
cdr3_nt: TGTGCCATCAGTGTCACCCAACCGGGACTAGCGGGAAATAATGAGCAGTTCTTC

clone_size: .
v_call: TRBV3-1/TRBV3-2
j_call: TRBJ2-7
d_call: TRBD1
cdr3_aa: CASSFPGQGLEQYF
cdr3_nt: TGTGCCAGCAGCTTTCCGGGACAGGGACTGGAGCAGTACTTC

clone_size: .
v_call: TRBV11-2
j_call: TRBJ2-5
d_call: TRBD2
cdr3_aa: CASRGDLETQYF
cdr3_nt: TGTGCCAGCCGGGGGGATTTGGAGACCCAGTACTTC

clone_size: once
v_call: TRBV7-8
j_call: TRBJ2-5
d_call: .
cdr3_aa: CASSTRPGIQETQYF
cdr3_nt: TGTGCCAGCAGCACCCGTCCGGGGATTCAAGAGACCCAGTACTTC

clone_size: few
v_call: TRBV7-2
j_call: TRBJ1-1
d_call: .
cdr3_aa: CASSLAPGRETEAFF
cdr3_nt: TGTGCCAGCAGCTTAGCGCCAGGGAGGGAAACTGAAGCTTTCTTT

clone_size: .
v_call: TRBV3-1/TRBV3-2
j_call: TRBJ1-4
d_call: .
cdr3_aa: CASSQNREGFEKLFF
cdr3_nt: TGTGCCAGCAGCCAGAACAGGGAGGGGTTTGAAAAACTGTTTTTT